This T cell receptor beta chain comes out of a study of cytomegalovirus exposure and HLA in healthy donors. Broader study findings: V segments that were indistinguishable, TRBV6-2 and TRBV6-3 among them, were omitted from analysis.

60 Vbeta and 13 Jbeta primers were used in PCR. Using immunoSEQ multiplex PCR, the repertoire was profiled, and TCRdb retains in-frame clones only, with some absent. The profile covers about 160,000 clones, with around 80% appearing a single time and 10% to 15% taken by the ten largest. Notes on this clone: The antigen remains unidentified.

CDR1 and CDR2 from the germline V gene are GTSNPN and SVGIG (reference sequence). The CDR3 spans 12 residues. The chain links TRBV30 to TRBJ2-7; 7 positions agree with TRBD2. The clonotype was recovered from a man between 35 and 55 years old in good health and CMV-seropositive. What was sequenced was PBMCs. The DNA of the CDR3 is TGTGCAAGGGCGGCGGGAGCCTACGAGCAGTACTTC. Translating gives CARAAGAYEQYF.